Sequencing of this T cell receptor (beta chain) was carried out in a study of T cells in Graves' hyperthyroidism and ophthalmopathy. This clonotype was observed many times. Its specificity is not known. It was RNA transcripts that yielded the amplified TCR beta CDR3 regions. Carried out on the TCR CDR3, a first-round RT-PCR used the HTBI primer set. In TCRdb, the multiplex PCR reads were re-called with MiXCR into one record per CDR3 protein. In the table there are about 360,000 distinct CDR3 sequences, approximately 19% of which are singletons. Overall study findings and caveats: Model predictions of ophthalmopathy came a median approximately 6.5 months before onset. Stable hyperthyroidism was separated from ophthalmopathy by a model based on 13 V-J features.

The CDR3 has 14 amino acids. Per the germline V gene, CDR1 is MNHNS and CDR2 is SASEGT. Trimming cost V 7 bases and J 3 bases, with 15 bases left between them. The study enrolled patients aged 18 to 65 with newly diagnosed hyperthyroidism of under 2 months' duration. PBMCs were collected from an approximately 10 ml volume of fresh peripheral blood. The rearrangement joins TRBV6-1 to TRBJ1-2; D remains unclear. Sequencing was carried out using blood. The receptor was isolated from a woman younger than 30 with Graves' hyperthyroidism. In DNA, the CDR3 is TGTGCCAGCACGGGCAGGAGGCAAGACTATGGCTACACCTTC. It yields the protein CASTGRRQDYGYTF.